This is a list of T cell receptor beta chains from one sample in a study of blood T cell repertoires in COVID-19. Profiling relied on immunoSEQ multiplex PCR, and the TCRdb table lists in-frame clones only, not all of them. The sample holds some 160,000 clones, around 77% seen once. Sequenced: peripheral blood. The receptors here all came from a man between 65 and 80 years old with active or convalescent COVID-19. Both conserved end residues are part of each CDR3. The order of the fields is CDR3 protein, CDR3 DNA, clone size, V gene, D gene, J gene. A D gene is named only where the DNA matches it firmly. Not all rows give a size; the values are once, few, many and, for expanded clones, a class.

CASSYYGQGDSYEQYF TGTGCCAGCAGTTACTACGGACAGGGTGACTCCTACGAGCAGTACTTC NA TRBV6-6 TRBD1 TRBJ2-7
CASSISGGSDTQYF TGTGCCAGCAGCATTAGCGGGGGTTCAGATACGCAGTATTTT NA TRBV6-5 TRBD2 TRBJ2-3
CASSERGRATGELFF TGTGCCAGCAGTGAAAGGGGGAGGGCAACCGGGGAGCTGTTTTTT NA TRBV25-1 NA TRBJ2-2
CASSLEASNPNADTQYF TGTGCCAGCAGCTTAGAGGCCAGTAACCCCAACGCAGATACGCAGTATTTT NA TRBV11-2 NA TRBJ2-3
CASSMPYGTGWGYTF TGCGCCAGCAGCATGCCCTACGGGACAGGGTGGGGCTACACCTTC NA TRBV5-1 TRBD1 TRBJ1-2
CASSPGLAGFYEQYF TGTGCCAGCAGCCCCGGGCTAGCGGGATTCTACGAGCAGTACTTC NA TRBV6-5 TRBD2 TRBJ2-7
CASSPPHGRATEAFF TGTGCCAGTAGCCCCCCCCACGGCAGGGCGACTGAAGCTTTCTTT NA TRBV19 NA TRBJ1-1
CASSRDRGEIYGYTF TGTGCCAGCAGTCGGGACAGGGGGGAGATCTATGGCTACACCTTC NA TRBV6-5 TRBD1 TRBJ1-2
CASSREAGGINYGYTF TGCGCCAGCAGCCGGGAGGCAGGGGGCATTAACTATGGCTACACCTTC NA TRBV5-1 TRBD1 TRBJ1-2
CASSSGQNTEAFF TGTGCCAGCTCCAGTGGGCAGAACACTGAAGCTTTCTTT NA TRBV7-8 NA TRBJ1-1
CASSQAGQGRDEQYF TGTGCCAGCTCACAGGCGGGACAGGGGAGAGACGAGCAGTACTTC NA TRBV18 TRBD1 TRBJ2-7
CASSFTGAHEQFF TGTGCCAGCAGCTTTACAGGGGCCCATGAGCAGTTCTTC NA TRBV7-2 TRBD1 TRBJ2-1
CASSPLRAGAPGDTQYF TGTGCCAGCAGCCCTCTCCGAGCGGGAGCCCCGGGAGATACGCAGTATTTT NA TRBV7-2 TRBD2 TRBJ2-3
CASSQEAKANYGYTF TGCGCCAGCAGCCAAGAGGCCAAAGCTAACTATGGCTACACCTTC NA TRBV4-3 NA TRBJ1-2
CATGQAYEQYF TGCGCCACCGGACAGGCCTACGAGCAGTACTTC NA TRBV10-2 TRBD1 TRBJ2-7
CASSLLGARQPQHF TGTGCCAGCAGCCTTTTGGGGGCTCGGCAGCCCCAGCATTTT NA TRBV7-2 NA TRBJ1-5
CASSVGGGMGPQHF TGTGCCAGCAGCGTCGGGGGGGGCATGGGGCCCCAGCATTTT NA TRBV9 NA TRBJ1-5
CASSGSGKNTGELFF TGTGCCAGCAGCGGTAGCGGGAAGAACACCGGGGAGCTGTTTTTT NA TRBV7-2 TRBD2 TRBJ2-2
CASSPGGDQPQHF TGTGCCAGCAGCCCGGGGGGCGATCAGCCCCAGCATTTT many TRBV5-5 NA TRBJ1-5
CAISESSSGKGTRDEQFF TGTGCCATCAGTGAAAGTTCTAGCGGGAAGGGAACCCGGGATGAGCAGTTCTTC NA TRBV10-3 TRBD2 TRBJ2-1
CASSPVGQSTDTQYF TGCGCCAGCAGCCCAGTTGGACAGTCCACAGATACGCAGTATTTT NA TRBV4-3 NA TRBJ2-3
CASSQELAGVQETQYF TGCGCCAGCAGCCAAGAACTAGCGGGGGTCCAAGAGACCCAGTACTTC NA TRBV4-3 TRBD2 TRBJ2-5
CSLAVGGIQYF TGCAGCCTCGCCGTAGGGGGCATTCAGTACTTC once TRBV29-1 NA TRBJ2-4
CASSRPGPGTMNNEQFF TGTGCCAGCAGCCGCCCCGGCCCCGGGACTATGAACAATGAGCAGTTCTTC NA TRBV21-1 NA TRBJ2-1
CASSFTSGVDEQFF TGCGCCAGCAGCTTTACTAGCGGGGTCGATGAGCAGTTCTTC NA TRBV5-1 TRBD2 TRBJ2-1
CASSSLAGGHTDTQYF TGTGCCAGCAGTTCACTAGCGGGGGGACACACAGATACGCAGTATTTT NA TRBV2 TRBD2 TRBJ2-3
CASSPFGREVMNTEAFF TGTGCCAGCAGCCCCTTCGGCAGGGAGGTAATGAACACTGAAGCTTTCTTT NA TRBV5-4 NA TRBJ1-1
CASSPTVQGAIYGYTF TGTGCCAGCAGTCCGACGGTACAGGGGGCGATATATGGCTACACCTTC NA TRBV27 TRBD1 TRBJ1-2
CASSLAGPYEQYF TGTGCCAGCAGCCTAGCGGGACCCTACGAGCAGTACTTC NA TRBV3-1/TRBV3-2 TRBD2 TRBJ2-7
CASSQRRRGSGVTDTQYF TGTGCCAGCAGCCAACGCCGTCGAGGTAGCGGGGTCACAGATACGCAGTATTTT NA TRBV7-2 TRBD2 TRBJ2-3
CASSDRVERCTYEQYF TGTGCCAGCAGTGACCGTGTAGAACGGTGCACCTACGAGCAGTACTTC NA TRBV6-4 NA TRBJ2-7
CASSLPAAGGRSSYNSPLHF TGTGCCAGCAGCTTACCCGCCGCGGGTGGCCGAAGCTCCTATAATTCACCCCTCCACTTT many TRBV7-6 NA TRBJ1-6
CASRQGANTEAFF TGTGCCAGCAGACAGGGGGCTAACACTGAAGCTTTCTTT NA TRBV3-1/TRBV3-2 TRBD1 TRBJ1-1
CASGAETVSNQPQHF TGTGCCAGCGGGGCCGAGACAGTTAGCAATCAGCCCCAGCATTTT NA TRBV2 NA TRBJ1-5
CASTLRVPSYSSYTF TGTGCCAGCACACTCCGAGTCCCCTCGTATTCGAGCTACACCTTC NA TRBV13 NA TRBJ1-2
CASSIAKSGTGYTPLHF TGTGCCAGTAGTATAGCCAAATCCGGGACAGGATACACACCCCTCCACTTT NA TRBV19 TRBD1 TRBJ1-6
CASRPLSSYNEQFF TGTGCCAGCAGGCCCTTGAGCTCCTACAATGAGCAGTTCTTC few TRBV9 NA TRBJ2-1
CASSWREQFF TGTGCCAGCAGCTGGAGGGAGCAGTTCTTC once TRBV7-9 NA TRBJ2-1
CASSIVGDGNTIYF TGTGCCAGTAGTATTGTCGGGGATGGAAACACCATATATTTT NA TRBV19 NA TRBJ1-3
CATTPGHSSNQPQHF TGTGCCACCACACCGGGACACAGTAGCAATCAGCCCCAGCATTTT NA TRBV19 NA TRBJ1-5
CASSQASSGRAIEETQYF TGCGCCAGCAGCCAAGCCTCCAGCGGGAGGGCCATCGAAGAGACCCAGTACTTC NA TRBV4-1 TRBD2 TRBJ2-5
CASSQVAGGPTDTQYF TGTGCCAGCAGCCAAGTAGCGGGGGGCCCCACAGATACGCAGTATTTT NA TRBV3-1/TRBV3-2 TRBD2 TRBJ2-3
CASSLSGGGETQYF TGTGCCAGCAGCTTGTCGGGAGGGGGAGAGACCCAGTACTTC NA TRBV5-6 TRBD2 TRBJ2-5
CASHGTGTNEKLFF TGTGCCAGCCACGGGACAGGGACTAATGAAAAACTGTTTTTT NA TRBV6-5 TRBD1 TRBJ1-4
CASSGSGEKLFF TGTGCCAGCAGCGGAAGCGGTGAAAAACTGTTTTTT few TRBV7-9 NA TRBJ1-4
CASSLRLVRDGNFNEQFF TGTGCCAGCAGTTTACGACTAGTCAGGGACGGAAACTTCAATGAGCAGTTCTTC NA TRBV27 NA TRBJ2-1
CAWSALMRGRGTDTQYF TGTGCCTGGAGTGCCCTGATGAGGGGGCGAGGCACAGATACGCAGTATTTT NA TRBV30 TRBD1 TRBJ2-3
CASSEDRDIQYF TGTGCCAGCAGCGAGGACAGGGACATTCAGTACTTC NA TRBV5-5 TRBD1 TRBJ2-4
CASSVAEGQDTGELFF TGTGCCAGCAGCGTAGCCGAGGGACAGGACACCGGGGAGCTGTTTTTT NA TRBV9 TRBD1 TRBJ2-2
CASSSPSGGYATNEKLFF TGTGCCAGCAGTAGTCCGTCAGGGGGCTATGCAACTAATGAAAAACTGTTTTTT NA TRBV2 TRBD1 TRBJ1-4
CALGASGGLQETQYF TGTGCCCTGGGGGCTAGCGGGGGCCTTCAAGAGACCCAGTACTTC NA TRBV30 TRBD2 TRBJ2-5
CAWRGRARYEQYF TGTGCCTGGAGGGGCAGGGCGAGGTACGAGCAGTACTTC once TRBV30 NA TRBJ2-7
CASSSSGNSYEQYF TGTGCCAGCAGCTCTAGCGGTAACTCCTACGAGCAGTACTTC NA TRBV5-5 TRBD2 TRBJ2-7
CSASLVGQFQETQYF TGCAGTGCTAGTCTCGTCGGACAGTTTCAAGAGACCCAGTACTTC NA TRBV20-1 NA TRBJ2-5
CASSLSSSTVGELFF TGTGCCAGCAGCTTAAGTTCTAGTACGGTCGGGGAGCTGTTTTTT NA TRBV7-6 NA TRBJ2-2